The 14 T cell receptor beta chains in this list originate from one sample, sequenced in a study of shared clonotypes between healthy human individuals. Only in-frame clones appear in the TCRdb table, and some are missing; sequencing was by immunoSEQ multiplex PCR. The sample includes approximately 1.1 million clones, around 78% of them seen just once. Sample: memory CD4+ T cells from PBMCs. Stated subset: CD45RA-negative fraction. The source of these receptors is a man younger than 35 in good health. Some clones in this sample may be carry-over from other donors' samples.

The J gene is TRBJ2-3, the V gene TRBV7-3; 14 bases match TRBD2. CDR1 and CDR2 (germline): SGHTA, FQGTGA. V trimming: 5 bases; J trimming: 5 bases; junction bases outside the gene matches: 6. CDR3 size: 16 residues. CDR3 amino acids: CASSPGTSGSGDTQYF. CDR3 bases: TGTGCCAGCAGCCCCGGGACTAGCGGGAGCGGAGATACGCAGTATTTT.

Concerning this clone: This probably arose from a read error, given a far larger clone one base away. The same CDR3 is also encoded by other DNA sequences in this sample. V usage is TRBV11-3 and J usage is TRBJ1-1; D is unresolved. Germline CDR1 SGHNT, CDR2 YENEEA. CDR3 length: 13 amino acids. The CDR3 sequence: CASSFGPITEAFF. CDR3 nucleotide sequence: TGTGCTAGCAGCTTCGGACCCATCACTGAAGCTTTCTTT. Supplemented by reference TRBV11-3 and TRBJ1-1, the full variable domain reads EAGVVQSPRYKIIEKKQPVAFWCNPISGHNTLYWYLQNLGQGPELLIRYENEEAVDDSQLPKDRFSAERLKGVDSTLKIQPAELGDSAVYLCASSFGPITEAFFGQGTRLTVV.

This chain uses TRBV2 with TRBJ1-4; 10 nucleotides line up with TRBD1. This CDR3 spans 14 amino acids. Germline CDR1 reads SNHLY; CDR2 reads FYNNEI. After removal of 9 bases from V and 8 bases from J, the junction contained 9 bases not matched to a gene. The CDR3 is CASKTGQGSEKLFF. The CDR3, as DNA: TGTGCCAGTAAGACGGGACAGGGGTCCGAAAAACTGTTTTTT.

The rearrangement uses TRBV11-3 and TRBJ2-1; D perhaps matches TRBD1 (6 bases). The length of the CDR3 is 14 residues. The germline V and J ends were trimmed by 9 bases and 2 bases, with 14 bases remaining between them. Looked up from germline, CDR1 is SGHNT and CDR2 is YENEEA. The CDR3 region is CARRDRFAYNEQFF. CDR3 nucleotide sequence: TGTGCCAGAAGAGACAGGTTCGCCTACAATGAGCAGTTCTTC.

This chain links TRBV21-1 with TRBJ2-7; the table's TRBD2 call for D was not verified on the DNA. TRBV21-1 is flagged as a pseudogene. The CDR3 has 18 amino acids. The CDR3 coding sequence is TGTGCCAGGGGAGGATCCGGGACTAGCAAGGTAAAGACCTACGAGCAGTACTTC. It specifies CARGGSGTSKVKTYEQYF.

J is TRBJ2-7 and V is TRBV5-1; the match to TRBD2 covers 9 bases. CDR1 SGHRS and CDR2 YFSETQ come from the germline V gene. V trimming: 4 bases; J trimming: 5 bases; junction bases outside the gene matches: 10. The CDR3 is 15 amino acids. The CDR3 loop is CASSPRAGGPHEQYF. The CDR3 nucleotides are TGCGCCAGCAGCCCCCGTGCGGGAGGGCCCCACGAGCAGTACTTC.

The chain couples TRBV2 to TRBJ1-1; weak D call: TRBD1 (5 bases). Germline V CDR1 and CDR2: SNHLY, FYNNEI. CDR3 length: 13 residues. The germline V and J ends were trimmed by 6 bases and 7 bases, with 15 bases remaining between them. The CDR3 DNA reads as TGTGCCAGCAGGGTGGGGCAGGGAGGTGAAGCTTTCTTT. Its translation is CASRVGQGGEAFF. The full variable domain, rest sourced from reference TRBV2 and TRBJ1-1, is EPEVTQTPSHQVTQMGQEVILRCVPISNHLYFYWYRQILGQKVEFLVSFYNNEISEKSEIFDDQFSVERPDGSNFTLKIRSTKLEDSAMYFCASRVGQGGEAFFGQGTRLTVV.

The chain combines TRBV4-1 with TRBJ1-3, with a weak D call TRBD1 (6 bases). The V gene's germline CDR1 is MGHRA and CDR2 YSYEKL. CDR3 length: 16 amino acids. The germline V and J ends were trimmed by 1 base and 0 bases, with 10 bases remaining between them. CDR3: CASSQGQASSGNTIYF. In DNA, the CDR3 is TGCGCCAGCAGCCAAGGACAGGCGAGCTCTGGAAACACCATATATTTT.

V usage is TRBV5-1 and J usage is TRBJ2-5; D is ambiguous. Trimming took off 9 bases at V and 4 bases at J, with 16 bases between the two ends. In germline, CDR1 is SGHRS, CDR2 YFSETQ. This CDR3 is 13 amino acids long. The CDR3 nucleotides are TGCGCCACCCGTTTTTTGACTGGAGAGACCCAGTACTTC. Its protein product is CATRFLTGETQYF.

The DNA for the CDR3 is TGTGCCAGCAGCTTGGGACGCCACAATGAGCAGTTCTTC. Protein: CASSLGRHNEQFF. This chain uses TRBV7-9 with TRBJ2-1; D possibly uses TRBD1 or TRBD2 (5 bases each). Looked up from germline, CDR1 is SEHNR and CDR2 is FQNEAQ (reference sequence). The CDR3 is made up of 13 amino acids. V shed 3 bases and J shed 5 bases, with 8 bases lying between them.

The chain recombines TRBV25-1 with TRBJ2-7, with D hard to call. Trimming pared 4 bases from V and 1 base from J, leaving 11 bases between. Germline V gene data show CDR1 as MGHDK and CDR2 as SYGVNS. This CDR3 spans 14 amino acids. The CDR3 DNA follows: TGTGCCAGCAGTGGAACCCCGCGGTCCTACGAGCAGTACTTC. It codes for CASSGTPRSYEQYF.

The genes are TRBV7-8 and TRBJ1-1, with 7 nucleotides matching TRBD1. Germline trimming cut 5 bases from V and 7 bases from J; bases unmatched to any gene: 13. This CDR3 spans 15 amino acids. From germline, CDR1 is SGHVS and CDR2 FQNEAQ. CDR3 DNA sequence: TGTGCCAGCAGCGGGCTCAAAACAGGGGAGGTTGAAGCTTTCTTT. Its protein product is CASSGLKTGEVEAFF.

The chain carries TRBV5-1 and TRBJ2-3; D not certain. Germline V lookup: CDR1 SGHRS, CDR2 YFSETQ. The CDR3 sequence is 13 residues long. V was trimmed by 0 bases and J by 5 bases, leaving 7 bases between them. The CDR3 nucleotides are TGCGCCAGCAGCTTGGGAGGTAAAGATACGCAGTATTTT. Its translation is CASSLGGKDTQYF.

To note about this clone: This likely traces to a read error, being one base from a far larger clone. The CDR3 loop reads CASSLAVRAGGLGSYEQYF. CDR3 sequence (DNA): TGTGCCAGCAGCTTAGCGGTGAGAGCAGGGGGACTGGGGTCCTACGAGCAGTACTTC. The rearrangement links TRBV7-9 to TRBJ2-7; possible D gene TRBD1, 7 bases. Trimming took off 0 bases at V and 1 base at J, with 22 bases between the two ends. Germline V lookup: CDR1 SEHNR, CDR2 FQNEAQ (reference sequence). The CDR3 has 19 amino acids.